Included here is one T cell receptor (beta chain) sequence, with context. The sample is drawn from a study of blood T cell repertoires in COVID-19. About the research overall: The United States, Italy and Spain supplied acute and convalescent COVID-19 samples.

TCRdb's copy holds only in-frame clones and misses some; the assay was immunoSEQ multiplex PCR. The table shows about 22,000 clones, with 90% occurring only once. CDR3 length: 12 residues. Germline V gives CDR1 KGHSH, CDR2 LQKENI. Trimming cost V 5 bases and J 7 bases; bases outside gene matches: 5. The sequence was obtained from a man aged 65 to 79 with acute or convalescent COVID-19. Sequences were obtained from peripheral blood. The chain carries TRBV18 and TRBJ2-7; 7 bases fit TRBD1. CDR3 DNA sequence: TGTGCCAGCTCAACAACAGGGGAAGAGCAGTACTTC. Protein: CASSTTGEEQYF. Combining the CDR3 with reference TRBV18 and TRBJ2-7 gives the whole variable domain NAGVMQNPRHLVRRRGQEARLRCSPMKGHSHVYWYRQLPEEGLKFMVYLQKENIIDESGMPKERFSAEFPKEGPSILRIQQVVRGDSAAYFCASSTTGEEQYFGPGTRLTVT.